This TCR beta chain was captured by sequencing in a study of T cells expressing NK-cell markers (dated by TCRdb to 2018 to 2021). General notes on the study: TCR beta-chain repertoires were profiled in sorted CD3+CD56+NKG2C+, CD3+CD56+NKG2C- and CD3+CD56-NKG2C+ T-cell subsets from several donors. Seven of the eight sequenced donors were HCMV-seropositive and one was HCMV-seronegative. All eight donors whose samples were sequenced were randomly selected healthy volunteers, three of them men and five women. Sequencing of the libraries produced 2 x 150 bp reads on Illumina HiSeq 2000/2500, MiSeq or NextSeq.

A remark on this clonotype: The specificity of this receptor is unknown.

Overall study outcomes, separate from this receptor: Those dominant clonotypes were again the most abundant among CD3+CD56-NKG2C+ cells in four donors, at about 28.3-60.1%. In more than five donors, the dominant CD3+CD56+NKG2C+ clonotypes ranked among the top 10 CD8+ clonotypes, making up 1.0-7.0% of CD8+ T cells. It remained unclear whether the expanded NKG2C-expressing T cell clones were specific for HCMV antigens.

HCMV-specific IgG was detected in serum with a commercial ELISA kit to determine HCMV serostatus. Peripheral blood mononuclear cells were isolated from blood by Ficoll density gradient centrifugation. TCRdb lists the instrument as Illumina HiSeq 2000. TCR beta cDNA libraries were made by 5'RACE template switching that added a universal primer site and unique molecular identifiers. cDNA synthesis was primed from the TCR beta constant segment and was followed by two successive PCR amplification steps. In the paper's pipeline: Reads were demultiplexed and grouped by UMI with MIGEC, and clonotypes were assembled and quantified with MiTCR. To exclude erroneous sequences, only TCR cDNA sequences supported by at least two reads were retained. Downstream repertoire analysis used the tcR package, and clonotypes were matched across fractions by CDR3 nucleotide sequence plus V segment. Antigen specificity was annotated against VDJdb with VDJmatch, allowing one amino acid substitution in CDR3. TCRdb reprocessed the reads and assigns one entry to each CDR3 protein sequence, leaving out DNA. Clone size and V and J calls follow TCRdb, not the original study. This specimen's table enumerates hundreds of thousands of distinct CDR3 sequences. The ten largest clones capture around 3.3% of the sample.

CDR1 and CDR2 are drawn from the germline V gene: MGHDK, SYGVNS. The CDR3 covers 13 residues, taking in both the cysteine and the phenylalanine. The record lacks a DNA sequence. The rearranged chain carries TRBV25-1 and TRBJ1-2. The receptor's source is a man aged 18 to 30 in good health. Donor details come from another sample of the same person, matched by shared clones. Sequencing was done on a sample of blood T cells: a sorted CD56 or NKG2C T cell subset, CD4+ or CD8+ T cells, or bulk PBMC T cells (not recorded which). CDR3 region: CASSDLSVGGYTF.